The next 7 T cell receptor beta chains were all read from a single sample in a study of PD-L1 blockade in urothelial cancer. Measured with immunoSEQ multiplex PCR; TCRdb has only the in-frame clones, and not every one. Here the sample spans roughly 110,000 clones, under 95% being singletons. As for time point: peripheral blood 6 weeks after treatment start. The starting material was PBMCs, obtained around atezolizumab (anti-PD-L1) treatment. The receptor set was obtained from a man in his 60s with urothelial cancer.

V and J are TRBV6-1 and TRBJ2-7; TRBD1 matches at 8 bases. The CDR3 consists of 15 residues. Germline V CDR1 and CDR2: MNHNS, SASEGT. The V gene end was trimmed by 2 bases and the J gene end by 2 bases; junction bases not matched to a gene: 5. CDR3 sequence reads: CASSEIGTGPYEQYF. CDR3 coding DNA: TGTGCCAGCAGTGAAATAGGGACAGGACCCTACGAGCAGTACTTC.

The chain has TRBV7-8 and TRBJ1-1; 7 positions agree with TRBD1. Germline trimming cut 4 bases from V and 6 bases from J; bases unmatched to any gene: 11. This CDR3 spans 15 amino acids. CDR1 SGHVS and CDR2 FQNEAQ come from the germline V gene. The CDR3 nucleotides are TGTGCCAGCAGCTCCAGACAGGGTGATAGCGCTGAAGCTTTCTTT. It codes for CASSSRQGDSAEAFF.

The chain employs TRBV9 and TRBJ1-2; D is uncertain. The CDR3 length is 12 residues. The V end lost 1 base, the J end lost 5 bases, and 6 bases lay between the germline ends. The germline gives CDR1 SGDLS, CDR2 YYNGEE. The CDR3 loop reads CASSVSGYGYTF. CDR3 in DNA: TGTGCCAGCAGCGTAAGCGGATATGGCTACACCTTC.

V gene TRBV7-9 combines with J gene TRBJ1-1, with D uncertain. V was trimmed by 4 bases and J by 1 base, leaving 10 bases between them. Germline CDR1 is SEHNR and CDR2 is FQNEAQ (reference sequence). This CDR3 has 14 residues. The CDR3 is CASSSQTTNTEAFF. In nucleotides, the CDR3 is TGTGCCAGCAGCTCGCAGACAACGAACACTGAAGCTTTCTTT. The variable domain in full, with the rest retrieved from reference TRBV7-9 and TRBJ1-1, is DTGVSQNPRHKITKRGQNVTFRCDPISEHNRLYWYRQTLGQGPEFLTYFQNEAQLEKSRLLSDRFSAERPKGSFSTLEIQRTEQGDSAMYLCASSSQTTNTEAFFGQGTRLTVV.

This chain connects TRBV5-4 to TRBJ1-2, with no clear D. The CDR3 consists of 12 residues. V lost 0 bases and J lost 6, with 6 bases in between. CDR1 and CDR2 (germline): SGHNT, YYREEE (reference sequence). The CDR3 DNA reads TGTGCCAGCAGCTTGGACACTAATGGCTACACCTTC. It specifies CASSLDTNGYTF.

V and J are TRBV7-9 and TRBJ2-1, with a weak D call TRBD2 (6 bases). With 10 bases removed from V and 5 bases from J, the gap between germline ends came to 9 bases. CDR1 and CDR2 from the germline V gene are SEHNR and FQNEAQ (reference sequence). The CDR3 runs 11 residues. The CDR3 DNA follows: TGTGCCACCGAGCGGGACAATGAGCAGTTCTTC. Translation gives CATERDNEQFF.

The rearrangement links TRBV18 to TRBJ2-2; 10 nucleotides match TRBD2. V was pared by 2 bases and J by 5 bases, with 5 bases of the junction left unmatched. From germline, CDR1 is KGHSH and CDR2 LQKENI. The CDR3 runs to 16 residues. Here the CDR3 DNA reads TGTGCCAGCTCACCAAGCCTAGCGGGAGTTACCGGGGAGCTGTTTTTT. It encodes CASSPSLAGVTGELFF. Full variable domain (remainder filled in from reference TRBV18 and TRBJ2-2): NAGVMQNPRHLVRRRGQEARLRCSPMKGHSHVYWYRQLPEEGLKFMVYLQKENIIDESGMPKERFSAEFPKEGPSILRIQQVVRGDSAAYFCASSPSLAGVTGELFFGEGSRLTVL.